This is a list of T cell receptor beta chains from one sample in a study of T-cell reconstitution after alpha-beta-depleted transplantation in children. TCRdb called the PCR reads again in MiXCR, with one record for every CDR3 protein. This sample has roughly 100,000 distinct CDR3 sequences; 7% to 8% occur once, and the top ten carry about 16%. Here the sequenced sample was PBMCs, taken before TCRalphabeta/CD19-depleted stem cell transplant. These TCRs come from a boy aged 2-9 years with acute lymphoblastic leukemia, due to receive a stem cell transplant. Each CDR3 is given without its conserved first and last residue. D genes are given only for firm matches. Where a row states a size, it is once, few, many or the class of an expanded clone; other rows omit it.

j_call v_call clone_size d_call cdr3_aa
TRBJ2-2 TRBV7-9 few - ASSLVSGAVGELF
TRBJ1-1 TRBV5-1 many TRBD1 ASSLDYRGGTEAF
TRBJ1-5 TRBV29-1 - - SVVTGAGNQPQH
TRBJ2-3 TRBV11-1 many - ASRIRGAWTDTQY
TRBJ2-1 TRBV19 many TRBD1 ASSIKRTGLQF
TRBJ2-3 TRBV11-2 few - ASSARTDGTDTQY
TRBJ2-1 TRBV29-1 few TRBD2 SVELAGGSYNEQF
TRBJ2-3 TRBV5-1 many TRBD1 ASRRNTGGSGDTQY
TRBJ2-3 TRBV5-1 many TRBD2 ASKGGSGGDTQY
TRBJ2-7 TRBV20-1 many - SAREPSSSYEQY
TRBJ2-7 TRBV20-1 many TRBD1 SAPTGEIYEQY
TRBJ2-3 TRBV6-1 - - ASCLGTPLGLSTDTQY